This TCR beta chain was sequenced in a study of CD8 T cells in Susac syndrome. cDNA came from around 0.54 to 1 ug RNA primed by random hexamers. TCRdb re-called the immunoSEQ multiplex PCR reads through MiXCR, storing one row per CDR3 protein. This sample has roughly 150,000 distinct CDR3 sequences, with roughly 95% found just once. Negative isolation yielded the CD8+ and CD4+ T cells, while FACS enriched the TEMRA cells. Germline V gene sequence: CDR1 SQVTM, CDR2 ANQGSEA. This CDR3 comprises 13 residues. The V gene lost 6 bases and the J gene lost 0 bases, with 11 bases spanning the gap. The source is a human donor with multiple sclerosis. V usage is TRBV29-1 and J usage is TRBJ1-1; unclear D gene. The specimen was CD8+ T cells from PBMCs. DNA for the CDR3: TGCAGCGTCGGGGATGGTATGAACACTGAAGCTTTCTTT. It codes for CSVGDGMNTEAFF. Drawing the rest from reference TRBV29-1 and TRBJ1-1, the complete variable domain is SAVISQKPSRDICQRGTSLTIQCQVDSQVTMMFWYRQQPGQSLTLIATANQGSEATYESGFVIDKFPISRPNLTFSTLTVSNMSPEDSSIYLCSVGDGMNTEAFFGQGTRLTVV.